Listed below are T cell receptor beta chains from one sample, sequenced in a study of cytotoxic CD8 clonotypes in ibrutinib-treated CLL. Some clones are missing from TCRdb's copy, which holds only in-frame ones; the method was immunoSEQ multiplex PCR. Here the sample spans 250,000 to 350,000 clones, 60% to 80% being singletons. Material: PBMCs, obtained at disease progression, from a patient treated with ibrutinib. These receptors all stem from a human donor with chronic lymphocytic leukemia. Both conserved end residues are part of each CDR3. A D gene is named only where the DNA matches it firmly. A clone size is listed for some rows: how often the clone was seen (once, few, many), or a class if it is expanded.

V gene	clone size	D gene	J gene	CDR3 protein	CDR3 DNA
TRBV6-4	-	-	TRBJ2-3	CASSRGAGTDTQYF	TGTGCCAGCAGTAGGGGGGCCGGGACAGATACGCAGTATTTT
TRBV2	few	-	TRBJ1-2	CASSGDSHGYTF	TGTGCCAGCAGTGGAGACAGCCATGGCTACACCTTC
TRBV6-5	once	-	TRBJ2-6	CASSPLLGANVLTF	TGTGCCAGCAGTCCCCTTCTGGGGGCCAACGTCCTGACTTTC
TRBV4-3	-	-	TRBJ1-4	CASSQDLPQGMTNEKLFF	TGCGCCAGCAGCCAAGACTTGCCCCAGGGGATGACTAATGAAAAACTGTTTTTT
TRBV7-6	-	-	TRBJ2-7	CASSFLLGETYEQYF	TGTGCCAGCAGCTTCCTGTTGGGGGAGACCTACGAGCAGTACTTC
TRBV10-3	-	-	TRBJ2-2	CAISDVRVGGELFF	TGTGCCATCAGTGATGTGAGAGTGGGCGGGGAGCTGTTTTTT
TRBV7-9	-	-	TRBJ1-1	CASSLNQGSPEAFF	TGTGCCAGCAGCTTAAATCAGGGTTCTCCTGAAGCTTTCTTT
TRBV2	-	TRBD1	TRBJ2-1	CASRDRGGIGAQFF	TGTGCCAGCCGGGACAGGGGGGGGATAGGCGCGCAGTTCTTC
TRBV7-9	-	-	TRBJ2-7	CASSLGQGNSYEQYF	TGTGCCAGCAGCTTAGGTCAGGGAAACTCCTACGAGCAGTACTTC
TRBV5-1	-	-	TRBJ2-7	CASRGEASYEQYF	TGCGCCAGCAGGGGTGAAGCCTCCTACGAGCAGTACTTC
TRBV4-3	-	-	TRBJ1-5	CASSLRTNQPQHF	TGCGCCAGCAGCCTTAGAACCAATCAGCCCCAGCATTTT
TRBV7-6	-	TRBD2	TRBJ2-2	CASSLVPGGRDGELFF	TGTGCCAGCAGCTTAGTCCCCGGGGGGAGAGACGGGGAGCTGTTTTTT
TRBV14	-	-	TRBJ2-5	CASSQIYFQRQETQYF	TGTGCCAGCAGCCAGATCTACTTTCAGAGACAAGAGACCCAGTACTTC
TRBV19	few	-	TRBJ1-5	CASRQSNQPQHF	TGTGCCAGTAGGCAGTCTAATCAGCCCCAGCATTTT
TRBV5-4	-	-	TRBJ2-7	CASSMDRRYEQYF	TGTGCCAGCAGCATGGACAGAAGGTACGAGCAGTACTTC
TRBV5-1	-	-	TRBJ2-1	CASSFLWDEQFF	TGCGCCAGCAGCTTCCTCTGGGATGAGCAGTTCTTC
TRBV5-5	-	TRBD1	TRBJ1-5	CASSLYRDRGLNQPQHF	TGTGCCAGCAGCTTGTACCGGGACAGGGGGCTCAATCAGCCCCAGCATTTT
TRBV6-5	-	-	TRBJ1-2	CASRGWDNYGYTF	TGTGCCAGCAGGGGCTGGGATAACTATGGCTACACCTTC
TRBV29-1	-	-	TRBJ2-7	CSVEETRDTPYEQYF	TGCAGCGTTGAAGAAACCCGGGACACCCCATACGAGCAGTACTTC
TRBV7-6	once	-	TRBJ1-5	CASSPNGGGQPQHF	TGTGCCAGCAGCCCAAACGGGGGCGGCCAGCCCCAGCATTTT
TRBV7-9	-	TRBD2	TRBJ2-5	CASSQGLAGGLQETQYF	TGTGCCAGCAGCCAGGGACTAGCGGGGGGCCTCCAAGAGACCCAGTACTTC
TRBV18	-	-	TRBJ2-7	CASSPVPEMYEQYF	TGTGCCAGCTCACCTGTCCCAGAAATGTACGAGCAGTACTTC
TRBV4-3	-	-	TRBJ2-3	CASSQEWTYTDTQYF	TGCGCCAGCAGCCAAGAGTGGACTTACACAGATACGCAGTATTTT
TRBV29-1	-	-	TRBJ1-2	CSIRGPGGYGYTF	TGCAGCATACGAGGTCCCGGCGGCTATGGCTACACCTTC
TRBV9	-	-	TRBJ2-1	CASSVRDGSYNEQFF	TGTGCCAGCAGCGTTAGGGACGGCTCCTACAATGAGCAGTTCTTC
TRBV7-9	-	-	TRBJ2-1	CASSLAGGPYNEQFF	TGTGCCAGCAGCTTAGCCGGGGGGCCCTACAATGAGCAGTTCTTC
TRBV15	-	-	TRBJ1-1	CATSRGTGIGGTEAFF	TGTGCCACCAGCAGAGGTACAGGGATTGGAGGCACTGAAGCTTTCTTT
TRBV2	-	-	TRBJ1-2	CASSDMGRTYGYTF	TGTGCCAGCAGTGACATGGGGAGAACGTATGGCTACACCTTC
TRBV10-3	-	-	TRBJ1-2	CATSGEGPYGYTF	TGTGCCACCTCGGGTGAGGGGCCCTATGGCTACACCTTC
TRBV7-8	-	-	TRBJ2-1	CASSTTRFEQFF	TGTGCCAGCAGCACTACTAGATTTGAGCAGTTCTTC
TRBV6-5	-	-	TRBJ1-5	CASTPGGSNQPQHF	TGTGCCAGCACCCCTGGGGGGAGCAATCAGCCCCAGCATTTT
TRBV4-1	-	-	TRBJ2-6	CASSPFRPGANVLTF	TGCGCCAGCAGCCCCTTCCGTCCTGGGGCCAACGTCCTGACTTTC
TRBV10-3	-	-	TRBJ2-3	CAISASTFPSTDTQYF	TGTGCCATCAGTGCGAGTACGTTCCCTAGCACAGATACGCAGTATTTT
TRBV7-9	-	-	TRBJ1-1	CASSLEFGRGDTEAFF	TGTGCCAGCAGCTTAGAGTTTGGTCGGGGGGACACTGAAGCTTTCTTT
TRBV18	-	-	TRBJ1-5	CASSPPGSPRGNQPQHF	TGTGCCAGCTCACCACCTGGGTCGCCAAGGGGCAATCAGCCCCAGCATTTT
TRBV6-5	-	-	TRBJ2-6	CASSYSWGLGANVLTF	TGTGCCAGCAGTTACTCTTGGGGTTTGGGGGCCAACGTCCTGACTTTC
TRBV7-9	-	TRBD2	TRBJ2-1	CASSLVAGEDFF	TGTGCCAGCAGCTTAGTCGCGGGGGAGGATTTCTTC
TRBV18	few	-	TRBJ1-4	CASSLRQGAVEKLFF	TGTGCCAGCTCACTAAGGCAGGGTGCGGTTGAAAAACTGTTTTTT
TRBV19	once	-	TRBJ1-2	CASSRREARWDYGYTF	TGTGCCAGTAGTCGGAGGGAGGCTCGGTGGGACTATGGCTACACCTTC
TRBV19	-	-	TRBJ1-2	CASSRIGGYTF	TGTGCCAGTAGTAGGATCGGTGGCTACACCTTC
TRBV4-1	-	-	TRBJ2-1	CASSQEMGGPWNEQFF	TGCGCCAGCAGCCAAGAGATGGGTGGGCCGTGGAATGAGCAGTTCTTC
TRBV15	-	TRBD1	TRBJ1-2	CATSRGGQGTYGYTF	TGTGCCACCAGCAGAGGGGGACAGGGGACCTATGGCTACACCTTC